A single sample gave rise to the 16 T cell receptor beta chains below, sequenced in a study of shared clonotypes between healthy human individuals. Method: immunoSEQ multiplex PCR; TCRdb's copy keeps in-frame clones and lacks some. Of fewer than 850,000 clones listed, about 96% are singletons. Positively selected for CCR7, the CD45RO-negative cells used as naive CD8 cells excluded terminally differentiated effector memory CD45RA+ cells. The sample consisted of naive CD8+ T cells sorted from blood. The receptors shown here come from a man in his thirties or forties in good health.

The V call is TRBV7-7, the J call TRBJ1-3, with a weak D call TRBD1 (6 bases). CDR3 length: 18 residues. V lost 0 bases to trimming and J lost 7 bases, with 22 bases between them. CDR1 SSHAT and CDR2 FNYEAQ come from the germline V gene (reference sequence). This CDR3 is CASSLAAPGVGILNTIYF. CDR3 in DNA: TGTGCCAGCAGCTTAGCGGCCCCAGGGGTTGGTATTCTGAACACCATATATTTT.

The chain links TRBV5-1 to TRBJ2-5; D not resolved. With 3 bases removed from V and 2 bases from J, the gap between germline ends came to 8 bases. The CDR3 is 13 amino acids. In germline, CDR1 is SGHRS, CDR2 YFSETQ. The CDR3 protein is CASSSPTQETQYF. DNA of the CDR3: TGCGCCAGCAGCTCTCCAACTCAAGAGACCCAGTACTTC.

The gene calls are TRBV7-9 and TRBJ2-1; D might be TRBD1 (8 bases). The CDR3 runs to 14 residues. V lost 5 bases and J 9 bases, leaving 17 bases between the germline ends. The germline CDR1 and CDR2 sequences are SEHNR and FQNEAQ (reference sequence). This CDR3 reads CASSPRTGRGEQFF. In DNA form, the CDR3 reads TGTGCCAGCAGCCCAAGGACAGGGAGGGGTGAGCAGTTCTTC.

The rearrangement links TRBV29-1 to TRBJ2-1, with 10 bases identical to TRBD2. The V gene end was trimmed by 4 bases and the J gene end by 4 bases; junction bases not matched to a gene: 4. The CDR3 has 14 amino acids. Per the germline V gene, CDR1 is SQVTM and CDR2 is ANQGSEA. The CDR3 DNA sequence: TGCAGCGTTGGGAGCGGGAGGGGGTACAATGAGCAGTTCTTC. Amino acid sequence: CSVGSGRGYNEQFF.

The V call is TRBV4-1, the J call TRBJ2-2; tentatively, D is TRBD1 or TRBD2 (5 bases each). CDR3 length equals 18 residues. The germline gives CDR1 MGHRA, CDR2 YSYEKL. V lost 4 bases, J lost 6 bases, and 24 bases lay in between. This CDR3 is CASSLSPRDVLISGELFF. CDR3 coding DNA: TGCGCCAGCAGCCTATCTCCCCGGGACGTCCTCATTTCCGGGGAGCTGTTTTTT.

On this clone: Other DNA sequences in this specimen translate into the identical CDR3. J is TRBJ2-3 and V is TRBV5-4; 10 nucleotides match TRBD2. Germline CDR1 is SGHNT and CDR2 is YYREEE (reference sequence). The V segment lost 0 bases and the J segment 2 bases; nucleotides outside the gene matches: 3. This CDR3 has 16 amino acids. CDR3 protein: CASSLEGLAATDTQYF. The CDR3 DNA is TGTGCCAGCAGCTTGGAAGGACTAGCGGCCACAGATACGCAGTATTTT.

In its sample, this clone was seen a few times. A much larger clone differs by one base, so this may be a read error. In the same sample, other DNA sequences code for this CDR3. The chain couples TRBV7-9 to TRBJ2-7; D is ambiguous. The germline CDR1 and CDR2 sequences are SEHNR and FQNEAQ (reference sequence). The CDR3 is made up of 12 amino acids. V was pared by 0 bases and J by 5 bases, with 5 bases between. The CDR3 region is CASSLALDEQYF. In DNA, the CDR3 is TGTGCCAGCAGCTTAGCGCTGGACGAGCAGTACTTC.

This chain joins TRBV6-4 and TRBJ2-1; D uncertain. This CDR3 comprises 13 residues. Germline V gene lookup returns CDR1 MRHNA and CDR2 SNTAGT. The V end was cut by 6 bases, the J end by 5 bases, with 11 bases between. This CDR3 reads CASSEEPNNEQFF. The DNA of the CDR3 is TGTGCCAGCAGCGAAGAGCCTAACAATGAGCAGTTCTTC.

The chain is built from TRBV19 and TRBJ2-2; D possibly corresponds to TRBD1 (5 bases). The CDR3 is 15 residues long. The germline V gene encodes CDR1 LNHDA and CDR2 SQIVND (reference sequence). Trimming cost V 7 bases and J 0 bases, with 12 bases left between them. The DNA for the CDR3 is TGTGCCAGTACCCAGGACACTACGAACACCGGGGAGCTGTTTTTT. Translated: CASTQDTTNTGELFF.

CDR3 residues: CAGRRGDVYEQYF. DNA of the CDR3: TGTGCCGGAAGGAGGGGCGACGTCTACGAGCAGTACTTC. The chain recombines TRBV30 with TRBJ2-7; D is perhaps TRBD2 (6 bases). Trimming removed 8 bases at V and 3 bases at J, with 17 bases between. CDR1 and CDR2 (germline): GTSNPN, SVGIG (reference sequence). The CDR3 is 13 residues long.

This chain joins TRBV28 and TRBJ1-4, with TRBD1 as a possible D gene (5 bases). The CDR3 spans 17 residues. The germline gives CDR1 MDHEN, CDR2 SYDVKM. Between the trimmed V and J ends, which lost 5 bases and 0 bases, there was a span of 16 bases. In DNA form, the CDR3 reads TGTGCCAGCAGTCCTGGAGGGGTTTCCGCAACTAATGAAAAACTGTTTTTT. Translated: CASSPGGVSATNEKLFF.

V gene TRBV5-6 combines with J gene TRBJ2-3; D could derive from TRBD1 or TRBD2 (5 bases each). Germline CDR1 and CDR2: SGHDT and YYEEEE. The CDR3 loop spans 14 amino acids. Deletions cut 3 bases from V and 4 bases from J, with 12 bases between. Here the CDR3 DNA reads TGTGCCAGCAGCTGGGGAGCAGGGCCAGATACGCAGTATTTT. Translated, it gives CASSWGAGPDTQYF.

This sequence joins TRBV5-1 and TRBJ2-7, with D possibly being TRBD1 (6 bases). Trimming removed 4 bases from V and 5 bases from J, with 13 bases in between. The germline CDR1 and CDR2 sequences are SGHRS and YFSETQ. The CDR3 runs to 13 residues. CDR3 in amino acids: CASSTTDSHEQYF. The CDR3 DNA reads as TGCGCCAGCAGCACAACGGACAGTCACGAGCAGTACTTC. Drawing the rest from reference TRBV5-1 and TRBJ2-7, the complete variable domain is KAGVTQTPRYLIKTRGQQVTLSCSPISGHRSVSWYQQTPGQGLQFLFEYFSETQRNKGNFPGRFSGRQFSNSRSEMNVSTLELGDSALYLCASSTTDSHEQYFGPGTRLTVT.

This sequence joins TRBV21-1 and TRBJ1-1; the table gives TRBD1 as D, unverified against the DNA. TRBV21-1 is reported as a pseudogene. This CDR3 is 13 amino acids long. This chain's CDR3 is CASPGAGNTEAFF. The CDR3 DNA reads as TGTGCCAGCCCAGGGGCGGGGAACACTGAAGCTTTCTTT.

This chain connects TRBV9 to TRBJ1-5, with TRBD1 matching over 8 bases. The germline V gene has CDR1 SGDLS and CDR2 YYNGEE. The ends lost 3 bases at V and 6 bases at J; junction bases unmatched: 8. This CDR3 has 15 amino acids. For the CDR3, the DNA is TGTGCCAGCAGCGCAGAAGGACAGGGAGGTCAGCCCCAGCATTTT. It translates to CASSAEGQGGQPQHF.

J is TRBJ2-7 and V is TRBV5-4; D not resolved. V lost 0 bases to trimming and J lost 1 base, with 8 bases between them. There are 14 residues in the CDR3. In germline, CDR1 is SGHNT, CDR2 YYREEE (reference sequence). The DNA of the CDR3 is TGTGCCAGCAGCTTGGCCTCCGGATCCTACGAGCAGTACTTC. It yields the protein CASSLASGSYEQYF.